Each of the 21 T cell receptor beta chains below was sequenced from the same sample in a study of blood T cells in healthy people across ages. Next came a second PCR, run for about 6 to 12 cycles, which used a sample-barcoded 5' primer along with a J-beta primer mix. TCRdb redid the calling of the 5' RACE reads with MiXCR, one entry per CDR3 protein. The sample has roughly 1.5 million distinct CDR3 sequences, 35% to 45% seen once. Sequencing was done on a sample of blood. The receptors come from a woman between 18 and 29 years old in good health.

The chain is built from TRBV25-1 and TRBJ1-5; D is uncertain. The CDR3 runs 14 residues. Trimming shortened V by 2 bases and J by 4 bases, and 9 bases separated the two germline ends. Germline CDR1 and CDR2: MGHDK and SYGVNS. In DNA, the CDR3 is TGTGCCAGCAGTGAAGCGGTTAGGAATCAGCCCCAGCATTTT. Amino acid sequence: CASSEAVRNQPQHF. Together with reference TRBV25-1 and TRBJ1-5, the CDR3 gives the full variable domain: EADIYQTPRYLVIGTGKKITLECSQTMGHDKMYWYQQDPGMELHLIHYSYGVNSTEKGDLSSESTVSRIRTEHFPLTLESARPSHTSQYLCASSEAVRNQPQHFGDGTRLSIL.

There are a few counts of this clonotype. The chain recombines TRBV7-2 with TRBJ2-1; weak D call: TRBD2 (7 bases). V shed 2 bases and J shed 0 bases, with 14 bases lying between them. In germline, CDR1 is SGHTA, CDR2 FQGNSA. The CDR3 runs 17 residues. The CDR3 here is CASSLRGATSSYNEQFF. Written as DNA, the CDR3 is TGTGCCAGCAGCTTACGGGGGGCGACGAGCTCCTACAATGAGCAGTTCTTC.

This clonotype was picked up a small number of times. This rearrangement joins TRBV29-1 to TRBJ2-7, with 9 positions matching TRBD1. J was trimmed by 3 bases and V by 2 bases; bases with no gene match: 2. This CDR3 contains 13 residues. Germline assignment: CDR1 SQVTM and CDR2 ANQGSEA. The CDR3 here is CSVERTGDYEQYF. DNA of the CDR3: TGCAGCGTTGAAAGGACAGGGGACTACGAGCAGTACTTC.

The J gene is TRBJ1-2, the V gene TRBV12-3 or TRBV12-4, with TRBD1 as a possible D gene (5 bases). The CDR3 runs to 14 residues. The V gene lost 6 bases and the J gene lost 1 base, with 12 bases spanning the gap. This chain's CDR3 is CASRWDGGNYGYTF. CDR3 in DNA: TGTGCCAGCAGGTGGGACGGGGGTAACTATGGCTACACCTTC.

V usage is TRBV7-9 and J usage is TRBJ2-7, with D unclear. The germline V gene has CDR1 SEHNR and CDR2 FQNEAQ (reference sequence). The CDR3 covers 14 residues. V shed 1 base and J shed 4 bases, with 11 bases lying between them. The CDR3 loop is CASSLEPRIYEQYF. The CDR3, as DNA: TGTGCCAGCAGCTTAGAGCCCAGGATTTACGAGCAGTACTTC.

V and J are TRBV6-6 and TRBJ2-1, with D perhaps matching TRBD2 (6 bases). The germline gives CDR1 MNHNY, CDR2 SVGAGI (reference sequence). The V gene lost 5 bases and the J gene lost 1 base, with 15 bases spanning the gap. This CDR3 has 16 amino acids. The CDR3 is CASSRRTTKSYNEQFF. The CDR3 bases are TGTGCCAGCAGTCGCCGGACTACCAAATCCTACAATGAGCAGTTCTTC.

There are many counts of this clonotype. CDR3 amino acids: CASNDGTNEKLFF. For the CDR3, the DNA is TGTGCCAGCAACGACGGGACTAATGAAAAACTGTTTTTT. V is TRBV12-3 or TRBV12-4 and J is TRBJ1-4, with D unresolved. Trimming pared 7 bases from V and 2 bases from J, leaving 8 bases between. The CDR3 loop spans 13 amino acids.

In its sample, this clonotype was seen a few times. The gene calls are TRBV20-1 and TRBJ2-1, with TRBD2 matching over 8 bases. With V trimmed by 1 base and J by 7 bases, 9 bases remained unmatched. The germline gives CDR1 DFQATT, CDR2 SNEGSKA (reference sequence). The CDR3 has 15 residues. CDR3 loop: CSARVAGGPENEQFF. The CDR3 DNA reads TGCAGTGCTAGAGTTGCGGGGGGCCCCGAGAATGAGCAGTTCTTC.

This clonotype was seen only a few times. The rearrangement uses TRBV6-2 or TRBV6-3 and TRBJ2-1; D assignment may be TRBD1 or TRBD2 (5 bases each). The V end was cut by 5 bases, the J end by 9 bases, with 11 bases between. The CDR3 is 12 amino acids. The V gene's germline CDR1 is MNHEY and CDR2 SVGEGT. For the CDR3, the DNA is TGTGCCAGCAGTGGGACCTCCGGTGAGCAGTTCTTC. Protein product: CASSGTSGEQFF.

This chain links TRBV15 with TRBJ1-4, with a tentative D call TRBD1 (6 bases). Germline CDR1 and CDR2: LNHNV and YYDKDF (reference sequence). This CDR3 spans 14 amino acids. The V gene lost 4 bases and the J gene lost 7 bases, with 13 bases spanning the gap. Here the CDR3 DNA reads TGTGCCACCAGCAAAGCCCCAGGGGCTGAAAAACTGTTTTTT. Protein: CATSKAPGAEKLFF.

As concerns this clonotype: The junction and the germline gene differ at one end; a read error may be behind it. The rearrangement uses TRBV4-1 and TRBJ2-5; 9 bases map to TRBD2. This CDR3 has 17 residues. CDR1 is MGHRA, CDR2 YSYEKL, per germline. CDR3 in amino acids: CAGSQAKRTSVQETQYF. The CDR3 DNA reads TGCGCCGGCAGCCAAGCGAAACGGACTAGCGTGCAAGAGACCCAGTACTTC.

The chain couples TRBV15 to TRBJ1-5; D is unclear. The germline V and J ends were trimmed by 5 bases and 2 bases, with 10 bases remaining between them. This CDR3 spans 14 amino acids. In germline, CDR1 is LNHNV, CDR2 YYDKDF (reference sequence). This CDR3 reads CATSVRVGNQPQHF. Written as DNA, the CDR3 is TGTGCCACCAGCGTTAGGGTGGGCAATCAGCCCCAGCATTTT.

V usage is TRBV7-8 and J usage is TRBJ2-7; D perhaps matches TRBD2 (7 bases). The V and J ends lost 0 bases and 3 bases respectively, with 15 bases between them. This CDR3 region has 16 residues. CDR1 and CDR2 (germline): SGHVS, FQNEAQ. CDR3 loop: CASSLATGGPLYEQYF. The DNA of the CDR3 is TGTGCCAGCAGCTTAGCGACGGGGGGCCCTCTCTACGAGCAGTACTTC.

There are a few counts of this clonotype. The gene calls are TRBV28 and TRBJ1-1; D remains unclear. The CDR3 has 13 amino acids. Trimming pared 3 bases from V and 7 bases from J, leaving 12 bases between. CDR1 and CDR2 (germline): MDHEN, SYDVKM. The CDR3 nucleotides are TGTGCCAGCAGTTTCCCGGGAGGCATTGAAGCTTTCTTT. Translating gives CASSFPGGIEAFF.

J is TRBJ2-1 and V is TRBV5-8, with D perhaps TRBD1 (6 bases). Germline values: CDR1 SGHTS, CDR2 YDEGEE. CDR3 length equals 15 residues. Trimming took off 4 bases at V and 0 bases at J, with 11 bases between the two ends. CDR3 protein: CASSANRVSYNEQFF. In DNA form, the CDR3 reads TGTGCCAGCAGCGCAAACAGGGTCTCCTACAATGAGCAGTTCTTC.

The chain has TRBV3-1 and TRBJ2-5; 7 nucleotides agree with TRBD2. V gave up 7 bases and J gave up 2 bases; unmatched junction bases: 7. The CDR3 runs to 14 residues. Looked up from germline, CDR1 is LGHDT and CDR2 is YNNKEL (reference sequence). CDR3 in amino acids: CASNARGKQETQYF. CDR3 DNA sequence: TGTGCCAGCAACGCGCGGGGGAAACAAGAGACCCAGTACTTC.

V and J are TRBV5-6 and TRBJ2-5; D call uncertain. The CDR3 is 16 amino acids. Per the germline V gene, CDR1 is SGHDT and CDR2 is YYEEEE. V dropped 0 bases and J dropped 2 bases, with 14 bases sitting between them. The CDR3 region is CASSLGAQATQETQYF. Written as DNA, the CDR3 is TGTGCCAGCAGCTTGGGCGCCCAGGCGACTCAAGAGACCCAGTACTTC.

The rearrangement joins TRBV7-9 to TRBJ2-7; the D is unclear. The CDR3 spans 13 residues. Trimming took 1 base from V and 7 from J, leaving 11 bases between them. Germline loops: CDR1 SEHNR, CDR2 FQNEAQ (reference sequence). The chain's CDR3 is CASSLVPQLEQYF. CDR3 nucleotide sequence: TGTGCCAGCAGCTTAGTACCGCAGCTGGAGCAGTACTTC.

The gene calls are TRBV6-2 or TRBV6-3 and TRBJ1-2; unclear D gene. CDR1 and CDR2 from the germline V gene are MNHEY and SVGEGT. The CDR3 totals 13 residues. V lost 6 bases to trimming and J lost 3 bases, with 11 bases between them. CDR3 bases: TGTGCCAGCAGCGAAGTGGAGGACTATGGCTACACCTTC. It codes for CASSEVEDYGYTF.

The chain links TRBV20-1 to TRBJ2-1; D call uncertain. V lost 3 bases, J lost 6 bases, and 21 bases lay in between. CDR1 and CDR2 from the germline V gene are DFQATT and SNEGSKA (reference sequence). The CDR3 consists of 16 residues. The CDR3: CSASRNLALRSNEQFF. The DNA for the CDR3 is TGCAGTGCTAGTAGGAATTTGGCACTACGTTCCAATGAGCAGTTCTTC.

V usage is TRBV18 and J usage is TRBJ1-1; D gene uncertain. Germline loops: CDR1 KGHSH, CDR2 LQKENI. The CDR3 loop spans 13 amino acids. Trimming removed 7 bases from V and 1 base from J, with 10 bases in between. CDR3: CASFGWTNTEAFF. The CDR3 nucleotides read TGTGCCAGCTTTGGCTGGACGAACACTGAAGCTTTCTTT.